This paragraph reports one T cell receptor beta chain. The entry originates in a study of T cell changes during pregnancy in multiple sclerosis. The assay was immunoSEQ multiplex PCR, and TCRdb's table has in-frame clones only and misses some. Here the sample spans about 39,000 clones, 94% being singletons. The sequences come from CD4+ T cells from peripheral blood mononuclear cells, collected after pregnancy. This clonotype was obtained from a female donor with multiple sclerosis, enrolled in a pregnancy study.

The DNA of the CDR3 is TGTGCCAGCAGTGAGGGGCTTGGGTACAAAAACATTCAGTACTTC. Protein product: CASSEGLGYKNIQYF. The gene calls are TRBV2 and TRBJ2-4, with D tentatively TRBD1 (5 bases). Looked up from germline, CDR1 is SNHLY and CDR2 is FYNNEI. The length of the CDR3 is 15 residues. V dropped 3 bases and J dropped 3 bases, with 12 bases sitting between them.